Listed below are T cell receptor beta chains from one sample, sequenced in a study of blood T cell repertoires in COVID-19. Sequenced by immunoSEQ multiplex PCR; TCRdb stores in-frame clones only, minus some. Of 250,000 to 350,000 clones in the sample, about 87% are singletons; the top ten hold less than 9.5%. Input material: peripheral blood. Every receptor here comes from a woman in her forties or fifties who had recovered from COVID-19. The CDR3 runs from the conserved cysteine through the conserved F or W. D genes are given only for firm matches. For some rows the clone size is stated as once, few or many, or as a class when expanded; others skip it.

V,D,size,J,CDR3,DNA
TRBV25-1,.,few,TRBJ1-1,CASSVRSGTEAFF,TGTGCCAGCAGTGTGCGTTCCGGGACTGAAGCTTTCTTT
TRBV5-1,.,.,TRBJ2-3,CASSFLGGDTQYF,TGCGCCAGCAGCTTCCTGGGGGGAGATACGCAGTATTTT
TRBV4-3,TRBD2,.,TRBJ2-1,CASSQDGLAGTSYNEQFF,TGCGCCAGCAGCCAAGACGGACTAGCGGGAACGTCCTACAATGAGCAGTTCTTC
TRBV7-2,TRBD2,few,TRBJ2-7,CASSLEGLAGDEQYF,TGTGCCAGCAGCTTAGAAGGACTAGCGGGCGACGAGCAGTACTTC
TRBV6-2/TRBV6-3,.,few,TRBJ2-5,CASSYSSPGSETQYF,TGTGCCAGCAGTTACTCGTCTCCGGGGTCAGAGACCCAGTACTTC
TRBV30,.,once,TRBJ1-3,CAWSLGGDRNTIYF,TGTGCCTGGAGCTTAGGGGGGGATAGAAACACCATATATTTT
TRBV5-1,TRBD1,.,TRBJ2-7,CASSLAGTGSEQYF,TGCGCCAGCAGCTTGGCCGGGACAGGGAGTGAGCAGTACTTC
TRBV7-2,.,.,TRBJ1-1,CASSLRGVQFTEAFF,TGTGCCAGCAGCCTAAGAGGAGTTCAGTTCACTGAAGCTTTCTTT
TRBV21-1,.,.,TRBJ1-2,CASSTAGLYGYTF,TGTGCCAGCAGCACTGCCGGACTCTATGGCTACACCTTC
TRBV7-2,TRBD1,.,TRBJ1-4,CASSLRQGVRAGEKLFF,TGTGCCAGCAGCTTAAGACAGGGGGTGAGGGCCGGAGAAAAACTGTTTTTT
TRBV27,.,once,TRBJ2-3,CASSLGGGADTQYF,TGTGCCAGCAGTTTGGGAGGGGGGGCAGATACGCAGTATTTT
TRBV7-2,.,.,TRBJ1-5,CASSHSGYNQPQHF,TGTGCCAGCAGCCACTCAGGGTACAATCAGCCCCAGCATTTT
TRBV5-1,.,once,TRBJ2-2,CASSLDSPNTGELFF,TGCGCCAGCAGCTTGGACAGCCCGAACACCGGGGAGCTGTTTTTT
TRBV7-8,TRBD2,.,TRBJ2-7,CASSLEFSGGTYEQYF,TGTGCCAGCAGCTTAGAATTTTCGGGGGGGACCTACGAGCAGTACTTC
TRBV29-1,TRBD1,.,TRBJ1-3,CSADRGRNTIYF,TGCAGCGCAGACAGGGGACGAAACACCATATATTTT
TRBV9,.,.,TRBJ1-1,CASSVLGQSEAFF,TGTGCCAGCAGCGTTCTTGGGCAGTCTGAAGCTTTCTTT
TRBV28,.,.,TRBJ2-7,CASSPGLEGYEQYF,TGTGCCAGCAGTCCAGGATTGGAGGGGTACGAGCAGTACTTC
TRBV4-1,.,.,TRBJ1-4,CASSQVGSPEKLFF,TGCGCCAGCAGCCAAGTCGGTAGTCCGGAAAAACTGTTTTTT
TRBV6-2/TRBV6-3,TRBD2,.,TRBJ2-3,CASSPLAGGLDTQYF,TGTGCCAGCAGTCCGCTAGCGGGGGGCCTAGATACGCAGTATTTT
TRBV7-8,TRBD1,.,TRBJ2-5,CASSSDRGRWETQYF,TGTGCCAGCAGCTCGGACAGGGGGCGGTGGGAGACCCAGTACTTC
TRBV6-2/TRBV6-3,.,.,TRBJ2-2,CASSYFVGLGELFF,TGTGCCAGCAGTTATTTCGTCGGACTCGGGGAGCTGTTTTTT
TRBV7-2,.,.,TRBJ2-3,CASSLNGGTDTQYF,TGTGCCAGCAGCTTGAACGGAGGCACAGATACGCAGTATTTT
TRBV6-6,TRBD1,.,TRBJ2-1,CASTKRTGKDEQFF,TGTGCCAGCACGAAGAGGACAGGGAAGGATGAGCAGTTCTTC
TRBV9,.,once,TRBJ1-3,CASSVEIGLSGNTIYF,TGTGCCAGCAGCGTAGAGATAGGACTCTCTGGAAACACCATATATTTT
TRBV4-2,TRBD2,.,TRBJ2-3,CASSQELAGTDTQYF,TGTGCCAGCAGCCAAGAACTAGCGGGGACAGATACGCAGTATTTT
TRBV25-1,TRBD2,.,TRBJ2-1,CASSDHGGGYNEQFF,TGTGCCAGCAGTGATCATGGCGGGGGCTACAATGAGCAGTTCTTC
TRBV30,TRBD2,.,TRBJ2-1,CAWSGGLAGGRGEQFF,TGTGCCTGGAGTGGCGGACTAGCGGGAGGCCGAGGTGAGCAGTTCTTC
TRBV7-2,.,.,TRBJ2-3,CASSLEGGADTQYF,TGTGCCAGCAGCTTAGAGGGTGGGGCGGATACGCAGTATTTT
TRBV7-8,.,.,TRBJ1-2,CASSLPGVPGYGYTF,TGTGCCAGCAGCCTACCGGGGGTTCCTGGCTATGGCTACACCTTC
TRBV9,.,.,TRBJ1-1,CASSSPEDIFDTEAFF,TGTGCCAGCAGCTCCCCCGAGGACATTTTTGACACTGAAGCTTTCTTT
TRBV7-2,.,.,TRBJ2-1,CASSIVGAYNEQFF,TGTGCCAGCAGTATAGTCGGGGCCTACAATGAGCAGTTCTTC
TRBV7-2,.,.,TRBJ1-2,CAIPDRQGTYGYTF,TGTGCCATCCCAGACCGGCAGGGAACCTATGGCTACACCTTC
TRBV6-2/TRBV6-3,.,.,TRBJ2-5,CASSPSRGDQYF,TGTGCCAGCAGTCCCTCTCGGGGTGACCAGTACTTC
TRBV30,TRBD2,.,TRBJ2-3,CAWSAPGTSLAYF,TGTGCCTGGAGTGCCCCCGGGACTAGTCTCGCGTATTTT
TRBV6-2/TRBV6-3,.,.,TRBJ1-1,CASSYSGGEAEAFF,TGTGCCAGCAGTTACTCGGGAGGGGAGGCTGAAGCTTTCTTT
TRBV19,TRBD1,once,TRBJ1-2,CASSIERTGYGYTF,TGTGCCAGTAGTATAGAGAGGACAGGCTATGGCTACACCTTC
TRBV5-1,TRBD2,once,TRBJ2-5,CASSQSGGAVETQYF,TGCGCCAGCAGCCAAAGCGGGGGGGCCGTGGAGACCCAGTACTTC
TRBV5-1,TRBD2,.,TRBJ2-3,CASRTWGGSDTQYF,TGCGCCAGCCGCACCTGGGGGGGATCAGATACGCAGTATTTT
TRBV7-9,.,.,TRBJ1-5,CASSSDWGPNQPQHF,TGTGCCAGCAGCTCCGATTGGGGCCCCAATCAGCCCCAGCATTTT
TRBV4-2,TRBD2,.,TRBJ2-1,CASTQLGVSGRSNEQFF,TGTGCCAGCACCCAGCTAGGGGTTAGCGGGAGGTCCAATGAGCAGTTCTTC
TRBV10-3,TRBD1,.,TRBJ1-1,CAISLGTGEAFF,TGTGCCATCAGTCTAGGGACAGGAGAAGCTTTCTTT
TRBV28,.,.,TRBJ1-5,CASGWVRGNQPQHF,TGTGCCAGCGGTTGGGTAAGGGGGAATCAGCCCCAGCATTTT
TRBV11-2,.,.,TRBJ2-5,CASSPDGDQETQYF,TGTGCCAGCAGCCCCGACGGGGACCAAGAGACCCAGTACTTC
TRBV7-9,.,.,TRBJ2-7,CASSSYYSYEQYF,TGTGCCAGCAGCTCCTACTATTCCTACGAGCAGTACTTC
TRBV28,.,.,TRBJ2-3,CASSLRRIRGDTQYF,TGTGCCAGCAGTTTACGACGGATTCGGGGAGATACGCAGTATTTT
TRBV27,.,.,TRBJ1-6,CASSIAGGLSHSPLHF,TGTGCCAGCAGCATTGCCGGTGGACTAAGTCATTCACCCCTCCACTTT
TRBV28,.,many,TRBJ2-1,CASSLYDGGYNEQFF,TGTGCCAGCAGTTTATACGATGGAGGGTACAATGAGCAGTTCTTC
TRBV28,TRBD2,.,TRBJ2-1,CASTIAGGRYDEQFF,TGTGCCAGCACCATAGCGGGAGGGCGGTATGATGAGCAGTTCTTC
TRBV28,TRBD2,.,TRBJ2-1,CASSSLAELQFF,TGTGCCAGCAGTTCACTAGCGGAGCTGCAGTTCTTC
TRBV18,TRBD2,.,TRBJ2-7,CASSNGLAGGETYEQYF,TGTGCCAGCTCAAACGGGCTAGCGGGGGGAGAGACCTACGAGCAGTACTTC
TRBV4-1,.,.,TRBJ1-1,CASSPDLVPEAFF,TGCGCCAGCAGCCCCGACTTAGTCCCTGAAGCTTTCTTT
TRBV30,.,.,TRBJ1-6,CAWSRLRGGGSPLHF,TGTGCCTGGAGTAGACTGAGGGGAGGAGGGAGCCCCCTCCACTTT
TRBV12-3/TRBV12-4,.,.,TRBJ1-2,CASRLGGNYGYTF,TGTGCCAGCAGACTAGGTGGTAACTATGGCTACACCTTC
TRBV19,.,.,TRBJ1-1,CASSIGRGSRTEAFF,TGTGCCAGTAGTATAGGACGGGGATCTCGCACTGAAGCTTTCTTT
TRBV6-1,TRBD2,.,TRBJ2-5,CASSEIWRESETQYF,TGTGCCAGCAGTGAAATCTGGCGGGAGTCTGAGACCCAGTACTTC